This is a list of T cell receptor beta chains from one sample in a study of blood T cell repertoires in COVID-19. TCRdb keeps only in-frame clones here, not all; method: immunoSEQ multiplex PCR. The table shows around 47,000 clones, with roughly 91% occurring only once. Sequenced material: peripheral blood. The receptor set was obtained from an elderly man with active or convalescent COVID-19. Each CDR3 is given with its conserved first and last residue. Each record gives: D gene, V gene, CDR3 length, J gene, clone size, CDR3 DNA, CDR3 protein. The D gene is left open where the match is weak. Only some rows state a clone size, as once, few, many or a class for expanded clones.

>NA|TRBV28|14|TRBJ1-5|NA
TGTGCCAGCAGTCCGGGGGGGTGGGGTCAGCCCCAGCATTTT
CASSPGGWGQPQHF
>TRBD2|TRBV9|15|TRBJ2-2|NA
TGTGCCAGCAGCCCCCGGACTAGCGGGAGCGGGGAGCTGTTTTTT
CASSPRTSGSGELFF
>NA|TRBV7-9|14|TRBJ2-7|NA
TGTGCCAGCAGCCAGAAGTACAGGGCCGACGAGCAGTACTTC
CASSQKYRADEQYF
>TRBD2|TRBV18|16|TRBJ2-1|NA
TGTGCCAGCTCACCGTCCGGGACTAGCGGGTACAATGAGCAGTTCTTC
CASSPSGTSGYNEQFF
>TRBD2|TRBV19|15|TRBJ2-3|NA
TGTGCCAGTAGTTACCTCCTCGGGGGGACAGATACGCAGTATTTT
CASSYLLGGTDTQYF
>NA|TRBV20-1|13|TRBJ2-7|NA
TGCAGTGCGAGTGGGGGGCGAGCCTACGAGCAGTACTTC
CSASGGRAYEQYF
>TRBD1|TRBV19|13|TRBJ1-2|NA
TGTGCCAGTAGCTCGACAGGGGAAGGCGGCTACACCTTC
CASSSTGEGGYTF
>TRBD2|TRBV24-1|18|TRBJ2-1|NA
TGTGCCACCAGTGAGGTTGGACTAGCGGGGGCCCACTACAATGAGCAGTTCTTC
CATSEVGLAGAHYNEQFF
>NA|TRBV12-3/TRBV12-4|13|TRBJ1-1|NA
TGTGCCAGCAGCCTTCCCGGGAACACTGAAGCTTTCTTT
CASSLPGNTEAFF
>NA|TRBV28|17|TRBJ1-1|few
TGTGCCAGCAGTTTAAGGGGGGGGCGGGTAATAAACACTGAAGCTTTCTTT
CASSLRGGRVINTEAFF
>TRBD2|TRBV7-2|15|TRBJ2-3|once
TGTGCCAGCAGCTTAGGGCTAGCGGGAGGGTATACGCAGTATTTT
CASSLGLAGGYTQYF
>NA|TRBV10-1|12|TRBJ2-2|NA
TGCGCCAGCAGTGTAAACACCGGGGAGCTGTTTTTT
CASSVNTGELFF
>TRBD1|TRBV2|13|TRBJ1-1|NA
TGTGCCTTCAAGACAGGGTTGAACACTGAAGCTTTCTTT
CAFKTGLNTEAFF
>NA|TRBV6-5|15|TRBJ1-5|NA
TGTGCCAGCAGCTTTCGGGAGGCAGGCAATCAGCCCCAGCATTTT
CASSFREAGNQPQHF
>TRBD1|TRBV5-8|16|TRBJ1-4|NA
TGTGCCAGCAGTATCGGACAGGGGGTCTTACACGAAAAACTGTTTTTT
CASSIGQGVLHEKLFF
>NA|TRBV19|11|TRBJ1-2|NA
TGTGCCAGTTCGACAGGTGGGGGCTACACCTTC
CASSTGGGYTF
>NA|TRBV6-5|14|TRBJ1-1|once
TGTGCCAGCAGTTACTCGGCGTACAGGGCTGAAGCTTTCTTT
CASSYSAYRAEAFF
>NA|TRBV30|14|TRBJ1-4|NA
TGTGCCTGGGGTAAAGCGGGCCAGAGGGAAAAACTGTTTTTT
CAWGKAGQREKLFF
>TRBD1|TRBV6-6|17|TRBJ2-3|NA
TGTGCCAGCAGTCGACGGGCCGGGACAGCGAGCACAGATACGCAGTATTTT
CASSRRAGTASTDTQYF
>NA|TRBV28|12|TRBJ1-1|NA
TGTGCCAGCCTGGGAGGGAACACTGAAGCTTTCTTT
CASLGGNTEAFF